This T cell receptor (beta chain) emerged from a study of blood T cell repertoires in COVID-19. Study as a whole: Sources were T cells, B-cell-depleted T cells, or PBMCs; the material itself was cDNA or gDNA.

This table comes from immunoSEQ multiplex PCR, and its TCRdb copy is limited to in-frame clones, with some not included. The data hold 58,000 or so clones, with roughly 71% observed a single time. Germline loops: CDR1 LNHDA, CDR2 SQIVND (reference sequence). Germline trimming cut 5 bases from V and 5 bases from J; bases unmatched to any gene: 7. This CDR3 comprises 15 residues. The sample taken for sequencing was peripheral blood. The clonotype originates from a woman older than 75 with acute or convalescent COVID-19. The V call is TRBV19, the J call TRBJ1-5, with TRBD1 matching 9 bases. CDR3 sequence reads: CASSATGGGDQPQHF. CDR3 nucleotides: TGTGCCAGTAGTGCTACAGGGGGCGGGGATCAGCCCCAGCATTTT.